The clone carrying this T cell receptor (beta chain) has just a few counts. The sample belongs to a study of cytomegalovirus exposure and HLA in healthy donors. Primers included in the PCR were 60 Vbeta and 13 Jbeta primers. This table comes from immunoSEQ multiplex PCR, and its TCRdb copy is limited to in-frame clones, with some not included. This table has approximately 160,000 clones, almost 85% appearing once. The sample consisted of PBMCs. The clonotype originates from a young man in good health and CMV-seropositive.

The CDR3 DNA reads TGTGCCAGCCACACAGGGCCCACCGGGGAGCTGTTTTTT. This codes for CASHTGPTGELFF. The chain has TRBV6-1 and TRBJ2-2, with a possible D match to TRBD1 (6 bases). Trimming left V 8 bases short and J 4 bases short, with 11 bases between. Germline loops: CDR1 MNHNS, CDR2 SASEGT. The CDR3 is made up of 13 amino acids.